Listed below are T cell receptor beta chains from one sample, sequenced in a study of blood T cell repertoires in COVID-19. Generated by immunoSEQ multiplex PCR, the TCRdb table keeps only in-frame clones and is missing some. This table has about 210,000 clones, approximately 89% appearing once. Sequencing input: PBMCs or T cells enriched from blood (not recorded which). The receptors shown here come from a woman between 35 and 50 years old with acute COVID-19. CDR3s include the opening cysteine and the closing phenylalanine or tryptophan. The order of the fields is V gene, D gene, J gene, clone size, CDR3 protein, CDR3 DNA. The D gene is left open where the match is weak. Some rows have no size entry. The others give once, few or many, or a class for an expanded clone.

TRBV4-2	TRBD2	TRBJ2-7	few	CASSQGLAGGQGEQYF	TGTGCCAGCAGCCAAGGACTAGCGGGGGGGCAGGGGGAGCAGTACTTC
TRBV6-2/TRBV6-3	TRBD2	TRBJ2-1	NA	CASSSLAVSYNEQFF	TGTGCCAGCAGTTCGCTAGCGGTCTCCTACAATGAGCAGTTCTTC
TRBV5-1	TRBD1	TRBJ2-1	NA	CASSLGQGGYNEQFF	TGCGCCAGCAGCTTGGGACAGGGTGGCTACAATGAGCAGTTCTTC
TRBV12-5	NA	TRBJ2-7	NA	CASGSLSYEQYF	TGTGCTAGTGGTTCCCTCTCCTACGAGCAGTACTTC
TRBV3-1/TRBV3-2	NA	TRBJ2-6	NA	CASTLGSGANVLTF	TGTGCCAGCACCCTCGGCTCTGGGGCCAACGTCCTGACTTTC
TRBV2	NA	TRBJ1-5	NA	CASSEQGSGQPQHF	TGTGCCAGCAGTGAACAGGGAAGTGGGCAGCCCCAGCATTTT
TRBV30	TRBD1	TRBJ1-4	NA	CAWGGTGAREKLFF	TGTGCCTGGGGGGGGACAGGGGCACGGGAAAAACTGTTTTTT
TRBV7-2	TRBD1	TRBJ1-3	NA	CASSLAQQGAGNTIYF	TGTGCCAGCAGCTTAGCGCAACAGGGGGCTGGAAACACCATATATTTT
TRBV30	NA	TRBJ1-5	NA	CAWSSGVAQPQHF	TGTGCCTGGAGCTCAGGGGTTGCCCAGCCCCAGCATTTT
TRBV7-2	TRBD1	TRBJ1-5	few	CASSRTGGSQPQHF	TGTGCCAGCAGCAGGACAGGGGGTAGTCAGCCCCAGCATTTT
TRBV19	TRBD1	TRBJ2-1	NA	CASKRGTGASNEQFF	TGTGCCAGTAAACGGGGGACAGGGGCGTCCAATGAGCAGTTCTTC
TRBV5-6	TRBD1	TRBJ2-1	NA	CASSPPGQGSIEQFF	TGTGCCAGCAGCCCTCCGGGACAGGGTTCCATTGAGCAGTTCTTC
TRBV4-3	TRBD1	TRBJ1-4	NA	CASRVDREGGKLFF	TGCGCCAGCAGGGTGGACAGGGAGGGAGGAAAACTGTTTTTT
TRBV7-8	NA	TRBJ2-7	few	CASSSRWGVNEQYF	TGTGCCAGCAGCTCAAGATGGGGGGTCAACGAGCAGTACTTC
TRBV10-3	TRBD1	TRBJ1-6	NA	CAISERGQGDSPLHF	TGTGCCATCAGTGAACGGGGGCAGGGGGACTCACCCCTCCACTTT
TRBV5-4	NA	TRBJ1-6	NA	CASSLGIGGASNSPLHF	TGTGCCAGCAGCTTGGGAATTGGCGGGGCGTCTAATTCACCCCTCCACTTT
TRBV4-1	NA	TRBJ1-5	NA	CASSQLGVTNQPQHF	TGCGCCAGCAGCCAGTTGGGAGTGACCAATCAGCCCCAGCATTTT
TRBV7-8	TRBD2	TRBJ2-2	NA	CASSLVGTSVWRGTGELFF	TGTGCCAGCAGCTTAGTGGGGACTAGCGTCTGGCGTGGAACCGGGGAGCTGTTTTTT
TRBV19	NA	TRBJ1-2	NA	CATHYGGGYGYTF	TGTGCCACCCACTATGGGGGAGGCTATGGCTACACCTTC
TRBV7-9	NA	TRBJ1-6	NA	CASSLAAGGRSPLHF	TGTGCCAGCAGCTTAGCAGCGGGGGGCCGATCACCCCTCCACTTT
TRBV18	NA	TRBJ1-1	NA	CASSYSSNTEAFF	TGTGCCAGCTCATACAGTTCAAATACTGAAGCTTTCTTT
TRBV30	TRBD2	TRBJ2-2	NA	CAWSGLAGGRTGELFF	TGTGCCTGGAGTGGTCTAGCGGGAGGTCGGACCGGGGAGCTGTTTTTT
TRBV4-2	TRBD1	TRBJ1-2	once	CASSQTGDFTF	TGTGCCAGCAGCCAGACAGGGGATTTCACCTTC
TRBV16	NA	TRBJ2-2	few	CASSQTAQGGPGELFF	TGTGCCAGCAGCCAAACAGCACAGGGCGGTCCCGGGGAGCTGTTTTTT
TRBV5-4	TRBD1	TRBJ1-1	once	CASSPTLGQGNTEAFF	TGTGCCAGCAGCCCTACTCTGGGACAGGGTAACACTGAAGCTTTCTTT
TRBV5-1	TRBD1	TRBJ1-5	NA	CASSPDRADQPQHF	TGCGCCAGCAGCCCGGACAGGGCGGATCAGCCCCAGCATTTT
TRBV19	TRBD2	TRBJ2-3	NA	CASSILGTSETDTQYF	TGTGCCAGTAGTATCCTGGGCACTAGCGAGACAGATACGCAGTATTTT
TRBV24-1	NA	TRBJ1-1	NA	CATSDTRQDSLEAFF	TGTGCCACCAGTGATACCCGACAGGACTCCCTTGAAGCTTTCTTT
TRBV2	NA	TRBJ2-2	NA	CASSRGAFSSPGELFF	TGTGCCAGCAGTCGGGGGGCGTTCTCATCCCCCGGGGAGCTGTTTTTT
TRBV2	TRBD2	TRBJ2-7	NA	CASSEFAGGMNEQYF	TGTGCCAGCAGTGAATTCGCGGGGGGTATGAACGAGCAGTACTTC
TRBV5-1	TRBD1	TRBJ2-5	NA	CASSLGAGTGDQETQYF	TGCGCCAGCAGCTTGGGAGCCGGGACAGGGGACCAAGAGACCCAGTACTTC
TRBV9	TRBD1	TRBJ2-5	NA	CASSGQGAMRTQYF	TGTGCCAGCAGCGGACAGGGGGCGATGAGGACCCAGTACTTC
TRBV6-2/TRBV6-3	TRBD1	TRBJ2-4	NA	CASSKIPGQGDIQYF	TGTGCCAGCAGTAAAATTCCGGGACAGGGTGACATTCAGTACTTC
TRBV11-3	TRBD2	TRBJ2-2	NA	CASSLREGPAGELFF	TGTGCCAGCAGCTTACGGGAGGGCCCTGCCGGGGAGCTGTTTTTT
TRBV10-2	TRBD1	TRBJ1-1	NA	CASRYQGGNTEAFF	TGCGCCAGCAGGTATCAGGGGGGGAACACTGAAGCTTTCTTT
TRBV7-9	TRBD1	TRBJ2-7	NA	CASSFWDRDSYEQYF	TGTGCCAGCAGCTTTTGGGACAGGGATTCTTATGAGCAGTACTTC
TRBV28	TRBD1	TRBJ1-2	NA	CASSGQGYYGYTF	TGTGCCAGCTCCGGACAGGGGTACTATGGCTACACCTTC
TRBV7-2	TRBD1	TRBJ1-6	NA	CASSLTGGGSPLHF	TGTGCCAGCAGCCTTACAGGGGGCGGATCACCCCTCCACTTT
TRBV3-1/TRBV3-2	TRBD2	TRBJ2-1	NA	CASSLSWGGPHEQFF	TGTGCCAGCAGCCTCAGCTGGGGAGGGCCACATGAGCAGTTCTTC
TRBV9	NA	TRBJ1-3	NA	CPSSVAPEGGVWGNTIYF	TGTCCCAGCAGCGTCGCGCCCGAGGGGGGGGTGTGGGGAAACACCATATATTTT
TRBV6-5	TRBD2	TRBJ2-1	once	CASTRLAGHNEQFF	TGTGCCAGCACTAGACTAGCGGGGCACAATGAGCAGTTCTTC
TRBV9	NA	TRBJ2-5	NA	CASSEQGGETQYF	TGTGCCAGCAGCGAACAGGGAGGGGAGACCCAGTACTTC
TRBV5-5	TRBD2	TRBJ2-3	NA	CASSFRLAGVTDTQYF	TGTGCCAGCAGCTTTAGACTAGCGGGAGTTACAGATACGCAGTATTTT
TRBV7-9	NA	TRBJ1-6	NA	CASSLGRQASSPLHF	TGTGCCAGCTCCCTAGGGAGACAGGCGAGCTCACCCCTCCACTTT
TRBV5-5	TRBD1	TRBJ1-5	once	CASSPLRDSDQPQHF	TGTGCCAGCAGCCCCCTCCGGGACAGCGATCAGCCCCAGCATTTT
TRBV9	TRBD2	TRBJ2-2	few	CASTPSGTGELFF	TGTGCCAGCACCCCTAGCGGCACCGGGGAGCTGTTTTTT
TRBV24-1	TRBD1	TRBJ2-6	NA	CATSGVGTASSGANVLTF	TGTGCCACCAGTGGAGTCGGGACAGCTTCTTCTGGGGCCAACGTCCTGACTTTC
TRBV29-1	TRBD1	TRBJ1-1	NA	CSTRQGGADTEAFF	TGCAGCACTCGACAGGGGGGGGCCGACACTGAAGCTTTCTTT
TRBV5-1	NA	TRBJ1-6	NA	CASSFNPGDELSSYNSPLHF	TGCGCCAGCAGCTTCAACCCGGGAGACGAGTTGAGCTCCTATAATTCACCCCTCCACTTT
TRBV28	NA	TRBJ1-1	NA	CASRRQENTEAFF	TGTGCCAGCAGGCGACAGGAGAACACTGAAGCTTTCTTT
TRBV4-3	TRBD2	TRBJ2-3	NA	CASSQVLAGYTDTQYF	TGCGCCAGCAGCCAAGTGCTAGCGGGGTACACAGATACGCAGTATTTT
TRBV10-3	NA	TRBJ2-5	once	CAIKDAKEEETQYF	TGTGCCATCAAAGATGCGAAAGAGGAAGAGACCCAGTACTTC
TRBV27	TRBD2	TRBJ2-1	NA	CASSSGGREYNEQFF	TGTGCCAGCAGTTCCGGCGGGAGGGAGTACAATGAGCAGTTCTTC
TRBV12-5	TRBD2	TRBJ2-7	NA	CASGFTGGYEQYF	TGTGCTAGTGGTTTCACCGGGGGGTACGAGCAGTACTTC